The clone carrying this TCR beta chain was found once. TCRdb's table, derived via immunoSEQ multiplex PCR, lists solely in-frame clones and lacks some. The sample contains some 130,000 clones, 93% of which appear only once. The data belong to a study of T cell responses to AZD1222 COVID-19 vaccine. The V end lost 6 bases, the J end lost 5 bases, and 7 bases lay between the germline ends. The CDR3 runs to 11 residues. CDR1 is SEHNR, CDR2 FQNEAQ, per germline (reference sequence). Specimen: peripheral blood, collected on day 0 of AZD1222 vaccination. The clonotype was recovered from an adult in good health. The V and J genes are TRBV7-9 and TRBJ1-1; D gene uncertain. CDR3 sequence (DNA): TGTGCCAGCAGTTTTTTAACTGAAGCTTTCTTT. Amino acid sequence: CASSFLTEAFF.